This T cell receptor beta chain was profiled in a study of beta chain features in type 1 diabetes. From germline, CDR1 is KGHSH and CDR2 LQKENI. The length of the CDR3 is 17 residues. V dropped 6 bases and J dropped 0 bases, with 18 bases sitting between them. Study conclusions and caveats: A greater similarity of naive, central memory and Treg TCRB repertoires was seen among patients than among healthy donors. Moderate but significant shortening of TCRB CDR3s was recorded in all four CD4+ subsets from Type 1 diabetes patients. Over-representation of high TCR-expressing cells was a possible consequence of cDNA sequencing. Any HLA type influence on TCRB rearrangement was left unresolved here.

This clone was seen more than once but under ten times. Its specificity is unknown. The entirety of the isolated RNA underwent reverse transcription, so expressed TCRB transcripts were sequenced. TCRdb's table, derived via immunoSEQ multiplex PCR, lists solely in-frame clones and lacks some. The sample carries about 53,000 clones, roughly half recorded once. This TCR was sampled from a woman in her 40s with type 1 diabetes. Sequenced input: Tregs from blood. This rearrangement joins TRBV18 to TRBJ1-3; weak D call: TRBD1 (6 bases). The CDR3 nucleotides read TGTGCCAGCTCCCGGGACACCGGCCTGTACTCTGGAAACACCATATATTTT. Its protein product is CASSRDTGLYSGNTIYF.